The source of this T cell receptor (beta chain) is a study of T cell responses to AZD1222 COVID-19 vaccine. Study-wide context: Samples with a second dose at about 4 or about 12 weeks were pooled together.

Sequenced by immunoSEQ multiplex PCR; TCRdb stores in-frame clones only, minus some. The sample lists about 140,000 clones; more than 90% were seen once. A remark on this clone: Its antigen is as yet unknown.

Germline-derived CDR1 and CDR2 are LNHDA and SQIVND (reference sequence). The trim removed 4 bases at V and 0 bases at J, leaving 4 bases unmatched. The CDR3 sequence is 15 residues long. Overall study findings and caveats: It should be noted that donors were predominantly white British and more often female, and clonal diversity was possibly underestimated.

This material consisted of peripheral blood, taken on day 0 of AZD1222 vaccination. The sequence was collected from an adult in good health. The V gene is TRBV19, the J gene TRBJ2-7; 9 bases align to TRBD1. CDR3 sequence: CASSTGQGLSYEQYF. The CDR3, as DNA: TGTGCCAGTAGTACGGGACAGGGACTCTCCTACGAGCAGTACTTC.